The 25 T cell receptor beta chains listed next were all sequenced from one sample in a study of T cells in Graves' hyperthyroidism and ophthalmopathy. Amplification targeted TCR beta CDR3 regions from RNA transcripts. The HTBI set primed first-round TCR CDR3 RT-PCR. TCRdb re-called the multiplex PCR reads through MiXCR, storing one row per CDR3 protein. The sample shows under 300,000 distinct CDR3 sequences, roughly 15% of them seen only once. Sequencing was done on a sample of blood. These receptors all come from a woman between 35 and 50 years old with Graves' hyperthyroidism that later progressed to Graves' ophthalmopathy.

This clonotype showed up just a few times. Possible read error: a much larger clone is one base away. The rearrangement joins TRBV2 to TRBJ2-2, with 7 positions matching TRBD1. This CDR3 is 14 amino acids long. The germline CDR1 and CDR2 sequences are SNHLY and FYNNEI. Trimming took 8 bases from V and 7 from J; bases not matched to a gene: 10. CDR3 bases: TGTGCCAGCGGCGACAGGGTATTTAACGGGGAGCTGTTTTTT. It translates to CASGDRVFNGELFF. Combining the CDR3 with reference TRBV2 and TRBJ2-2 gives the whole variable domain EPEVTQTPSHQVTQMGQEVILRCVPISNHLYFYWYRQILGQKVEFLVSFYNNEISEKSEIFDDQFSVERPDGSNFTLKIRSTKLEDSAMYFCASGDRVFNGELFFGEGSRLTVL.

This clonotype was seen many times. The chain couples TRBV10-3 to TRBJ1-6, with D perhaps matching TRBD1 (5 bases). Germline V gene data show CDR1 as ENHRY and CDR2 as SYGVKD. Trimming left V 3 bases short and J 7 bases short, with 13 bases between. CDR3 size: 15 residues. CDR3 region: CAISELRDRNSPLHF. CDR3 DNA: TGTGCCATCAGTGAACTCCGGGACCGGAATTCACCCCTCCACTTT.

The rearrangement joins TRBV19 to TRBJ2-7; D may be TRBD1 (6 bases). V lost 6 bases and J lost 3, with 15 bases in between. Germline CDR1 reads LNHDA; CDR2 reads SQIVND (reference sequence). CDR3 size: 14 residues. The CDR3 DNA follows: TGTGCCAGTAGCCCTGCGTCAGGGGTCTACGAGCAGTACTTC. This translates into CASSPASGVYEQYF.

This clonotype showed up many times. The genes are TRBV12-3 or TRBV12-4 and TRBJ2-3; the match to TRBD2 covers 10 bases. Trimming at V came to 5 bases and at J to 2 bases, leaving 10 bases not matched to a gene. The CDR3 has 17 amino acids. The CDR3 loop is CASSPQGTSAITDTQYF. The CDR3 DNA sequence: TGTGCCAGCAGTCCTCAAGGGACTAGCGCAATCACAGATACGCAGTATTTT.

This clonotype was recorded many times. V is TRBV3-1 and J is TRBJ2-3; TRBD2 is a possible D gene (6 bases). V was cut by 0 bases and J by 0 bases, with 13 bases left in between. Germline V CDR1 and CDR2: LGHDT, YNNKEL (reference sequence). CDR3 length: 17 amino acids. CDR3 nucleotide sequence: TGTGCCAGCAGCCAAGATCCGCGCGGGGCGAGCACAGATACGCAGTATTTT. Translation: CASSQDPRGASTDTQYF.

CDR3 protein: CASSPLNGNTQYF. CDR3 DNA sequence: TGTGCCAGCAGCCCCCTCAACGGAAATACGCAGTATTTT. V gene TRBV11-2 combines with J gene TRBJ2-3, with D uncertain. The CDR3 contains 13 residues. With 5 bases removed from V and 7 bases from J, the gap between germline ends came to 13 bases. Germline V gives CDR1 SGHAT, CDR2 FQNNGV.

This clonotype has a count of ten or more. This chain connects TRBV28 to TRBJ1-2, with 10 bases that match TRBD1. The CDR3 is 13 amino acids. Germline V gives CDR1 MDHEN, CDR2 SYDVKM. Trimming cost V 4 bases and J 6 bases; bases outside gene matches: 2. CDR3 loop: CASSWGQGNGYTF. In DNA, the CDR3 is TGTGCCAGCAGTTGGGGACAGGGGAATGGCTACACCTTC.

This clonotype was detected many times. The V gene is TRBV28, the J gene TRBJ2-2; unclear D gene. V lost 1 base to trimming and J lost 3 bases, with 12 bases between them. The CDR3 contains 16 residues. Germline V CDR1 and CDR2: MDHEN, SYDVKM. In DNA form, the CDR3 reads TGTGCCAGCAGTTTATTTGGATTTTCGGACACCGGGGAGCTGTTTTTT. Amino acids: CASSLFGFSDTGELFF.

This clonotype was observed many times. This rearrangement joins TRBV5-1 to TRBJ1-1; 9 positions agree with TRBD1. This CDR3 has 14 amino acids. CDR1 and CDR2 (germline): SGHRS, YFSETQ. V lost 3 bases to trimming and J lost 1 base; unmatched junction nucleotides: 1. The CDR3 DNA sequence: TGCGCCAGCAGCTGGGGACAGGGGAACACTGAAGCTTTCTTT. It codes for CASSWGQGNTEAFF.

The chain carries TRBV6-5 and TRBJ2-2, with D tentatively TRBD2 (5 bases). CDR1 MNHEY and CDR2 SVGAGI come from the germline V gene. V was clipped by 2 bases and J by 4 bases, with 8 bases between them. The CDR3 covers 14 residues. CDR3 bases: TGTGCCAGCAGTTACAGGGAGTCCACCGGGGAGCTGTTTTTT. Its translation is CASSYRESTGELFF.

The chain joins TRBV15 to TRBJ2-3, with 9 bases matching TRBD2. The V gene's germline CDR1 is LNHNV and CDR2 YYDKDF (reference sequence). The CDR3 runs 16 residues. V lost 3 bases, J lost 3 bases, and 7 bases stayed unmatched. CDR3 DNA sequence: TGTGCCACCAGCAGGCAACTAGCGGGTGTGACAGATACGCAGTATTTT. Its translation is CATSRQLAGVTDTQYF.

This clonotype was observed at least ten times. The chain employs TRBV5-8 and TRBJ2-5; D not certain. From germline, CDR1 is SGHTS and CDR2 YDEGEE. The ends were cut back, 6 bases at V and 5 bases at J, with 20 bases in the middle. The CDR3 loop spans 15 amino acids. The CDR3 DNA sequence: TGTGCCAGCACCGTGAGGACGTCGGATTGGGAGACCCAGTACTTC. As protein: CASTVRTSDWETQYF.

This chain connects TRBV4-1 to TRBJ1-5; D is perhaps TRBD1 (6 bases). V shed 0 bases and J shed 0 bases, with 12 bases lying between them. This CDR3 has 17 amino acids. Germline V CDR1 and CDR2: MGHRA, YSYEKL. The CDR3 here is CASSQEGGPNSNQPQHF. In nucleotides, the CDR3 is TGCGCCAGCAGCCAAGAAGGGGGGCCGAATAGCAATCAGCCCCAGCATTTT.

This clonotype was recorded many times. The rearrangement links TRBV7-8 to TRBJ2-1; perhaps TRBD2 as D (6 bases). The CDR3 runs 13 residues. Trimming took off 4 bases at V and 12 bases at J, with 16 bases between the two ends. Germline V gene sequence: CDR1 SGHVS, CDR2 FQNEAQ. The CDR3 spells CASSSNFPGGQFF. Here the CDR3 DNA reads TGTGCCAGCAGCTCAAACTTTCCCGGGGGGCAGTTCTTC.

This clonotype occurred many times. The gene calls are TRBV7-3 and TRBJ2-2, with D hard to call. This CDR3 has 14 amino acids. The V end was cut by 5 bases, the J end by 0 bases, with 7 bases between. Germline lookup yields CDR1 SGHTA and CDR2 FQGTGA. CDR3 amino acids: CASSVLPNTGELFF. The CDR3 DNA follows: TGTGCCAGCAGCGTACTCCCGAACACCGGGGAGCTGTTTTTT.

In its sample, this clonotype was seen many times. The J gene is TRBJ2-3, the V gene TRBV14; D possibly corresponds to TRBD1 (6 bases). Per germline, CDR1 SGHDN and CDR2 FVKESK. Deletions cut 2 bases from V and 2 bases from J, with 14 bases between. The length of the CDR3 is 16 residues. The CDR3 DNA is TGTGCCAGCAGCCAACTAGACAGGCTGGCCACAGATACGCAGTATTTT. Translating gives CASSQLDRLATDTQYF.

A remark on this clonotype: A much larger clone differs by one base, so this may be a read error. For the CDR3, the DNA is TGTGCCAGCAGAAGAAGGGGATTCCAAGAGAGCCAGTACTTC. Residues: CASRRRGFQESQYF. This sequence joins TRBV27 and TRBJ2-5, with D perhaps TRBD1 (5 bases). Germline V gene sequence: CDR1 MNHEY, CDR2 SMNVEV (reference sequence). This CDR3 has 14 residues.

This clonotype was observed at least ten times. The chain links TRBV7-9 to TRBJ1-5; D is possibly TRBD1 (5 bases). The V end lost 5 bases, the J end lost 5 bases, and 13 bases lay between the germline ends. Germline CDR1 SEHNR, CDR2 FQNEAQ (reference sequence). The CDR3 length is 14 residues. The CDR3 spells CASSETEIYQPQHF. The CDR3 DNA is TGTGCCAGCAGCGAGACAGAGATCTATCAGCCCCAGCATTTT.

As for this clonotype: It may be a read error: a sequence one base away is much more abundant. The V gene is TRBV10-1, the J gene TRBJ2-1; D is undetermined. CDR1 is WNHNN and CDR2 is SYGVQD in the germline V gene (reference sequence). The length of the CDR3 is 15 residues. This CDR3 is CASSVGYGSCNEQFF. For the CDR3, the DNA is TGCGCCAGCAGTGTAGGATACGGCTCCTGCAATGAGCAGTTCTTC.

In its sample, this clonotype was seen many times. The gene calls are TRBV10-3 and TRBJ1-4; D is unclear. Per germline, CDR1 ENHRY and CDR2 SYGVKD. This CDR3 region has 14 residues. Trimming shortened V by 3 bases and J by 3 bases, and 8 bases separated the two germline ends. CDR3 coding DNA: TGTGCCATCAGTGATGGAGGAGCTAATGAAAAACTGTTTTTT. It codes for CAISDGGANEKLFF.

This rearrangement joins TRBV20-1 to TRBJ2-7; D is unresolved. CDR1 DFQATT and CDR2 SNEGSKA come from the germline V gene (reference sequence). There are 13 residues in the CDR3. The chain's CDR3 is CSASDDLSYEQYF. In DNA, the CDR3 is TGCAGCGCCTCGGACGACCTCTCCTACGAGCAGTACTTC.

This clonotype showed up many times. The chain recombines TRBV20-1 with TRBJ2-3, with no clear D. Trimming took 3 bases from V and 0 from J, leaving 7 bases between them. The CDR3 length is 13 residues. Germline values: CDR1 DFQATT, CDR2 SNEGSKA (reference sequence). The CDR3 sequence: CSASSPSTDTQYF. Here the CDR3 DNA reads TGCAGTGCTAGTTCCCCAAGCACAGATACGCAGTATTTT.

This clonotype has a count of ten or more. The V call is TRBV20-1, the J call TRBJ2-1, with TRBD2 identical over 9 bases. The CDR3 is made up of 15 amino acids. After removal of 0 bases from V and 4 bases from J, the junction contained 4 bases not matched to a gene. Germline V gives CDR1 DFQATT, CDR2 SNEGSKA (reference sequence). The CDR3 protein is CSARDLAGGYNEQFF. CDR3 nucleotide sequence: TGCAGTGCTAGAGATTTGGCGGGAGGGTACAATGAGCAGTTCTTC.

This clonotype was recorded at least ten times. This chain uses TRBV10-3 with TRBJ1-1; perhaps TRBD1 as D (5 bases). From germline, CDR1 is ENHRY and CDR2 SYGVKD. Between the trimmed V and J ends, which lost 2 bases and 5 bases, there was a span of 24 bases. The CDR3 totals 18 residues. This CDR3 reads CAISEGMRRGGRWTEAFF. CDR3 bases: TGTGCCATCAGTGAGGGAATGAGGAGGGGTGGGCGTTGGACTGAAGCTTTCTTT.

The rearrangement uses TRBV7-9 and TRBJ2-3; maybe TRBD2 (5 bases). V lost 5 bases and J 2 bases, leaving 14 bases between the germline ends. The CDR3 is 15 residues long. Germline CDR1 and CDR2: SEHNR and FQNEAQ (reference sequence). CDR3 bases: TGTGCCAGCAGCCCACCGGGATGGAACACAGATACGCAGTATTTT. The encoded protein is CASSPPGWNTDTQYF.